What follows is one TCR beta chain and its context. This specimen belongs to a study of blood T cell repertoires in COVID-19. Whole-study context: Samples representing acute and convalescent COVID-19 were sourced from the United States, Italy and Spain. PBMCs, B-cell-depleted T cells, or T cells provided the cDNA or gDNA that made up the material.

J lost 0 bases, V lost 9 bases, and 2 bases had no gene match. This CDR3 is built from 14 residues. In germline, CDR1 is KGHDR, CDR2 SFDVKD. Original handling: Amplification from reference gene primers served as the basis for estimated nucleated cell counts. Only in-frame clones appear in the TCRdb table, and some are missing; sequencing was by immunoSEQ multiplex PCR. V, J and clone size are those of that table, while D and trimming were read from the DNA. The top ten clones hold over 1% of a sample with 310,000 or so clones, around 84% of them seen once. The receptor was derived from an older man with acute or convalescent COVID-19. Specimen: peripheral blood. J is TRBJ2-5 and V is TRBV24-1; 11 positions agree with TRBD2. The CDR3 bases are TGTGCCACCTCTAGCGGGGGGAACCAAGAGACCCAGTACTTC. It translates to CATSSGGNQETQYF.